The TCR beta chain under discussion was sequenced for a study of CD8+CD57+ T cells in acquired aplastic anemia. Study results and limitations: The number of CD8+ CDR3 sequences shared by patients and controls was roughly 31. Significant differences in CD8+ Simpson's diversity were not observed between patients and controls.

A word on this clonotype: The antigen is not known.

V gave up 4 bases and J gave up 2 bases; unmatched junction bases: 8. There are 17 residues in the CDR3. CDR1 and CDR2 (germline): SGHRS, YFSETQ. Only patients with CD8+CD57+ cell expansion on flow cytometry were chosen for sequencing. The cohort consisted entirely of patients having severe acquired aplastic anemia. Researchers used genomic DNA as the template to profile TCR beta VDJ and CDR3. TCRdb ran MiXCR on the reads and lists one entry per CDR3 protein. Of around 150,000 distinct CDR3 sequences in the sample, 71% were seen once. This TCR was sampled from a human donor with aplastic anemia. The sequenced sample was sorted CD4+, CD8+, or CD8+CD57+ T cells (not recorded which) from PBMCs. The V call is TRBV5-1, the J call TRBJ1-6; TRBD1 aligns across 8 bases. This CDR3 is CASSLDRETTYNSPLHF. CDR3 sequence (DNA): TGCGCCAGCAGCCTGGACAGGGAGACGACCTATAATTCACCCCTCCACTTT.